This TCR beta chain was obtained from a study of T-cell memory formation after mild COVID-19. Study-wide context: Largely donor-specific TCR clusters were found.

MiXCR, applied by TCRdb to the 5' RACE reads, yields one record per CDR3 protein. The data contain about 400,000 distinct CDR3 sequences, 23% of them seen just once; the ten biggest clones take up about an eighth. A remark on this clonotype: Its antigen is not identified.

Study-wide results and limits: The appearance of some responding clones in pre-infection memory suggested that cross-reactive memory joined.

The sequenced material came from PBMCs or a T cell subset sorted from them (not recorded which). The clonotype originates from an adult woman who had mild COVID-19 (a few samples of this study predate the infection). Cell type and time point are not known.

The chain's CDR3 is CSAPPVEGPYEQYF. CDR3 in DNA: TGCAGTGCTCCTCCGGTGGAAGGCCCCTACGAGCAGTACTTC. This sequence joins TRBV20-1 and TRBJ2-7; D call uncertain. Germline V gives CDR1 DFQATT, CDR2 SNEGSKA (reference sequence). The length of the CDR3 is 14 residues. V lost 5 bases to trimming and J lost 2 bases, with 16 bases between them.